Sequencing of this T cell receptor beta chain was carried out in a study of response to subunit inactivated influenza vaccine. TCRdb re-derived calls from the RT-PCR reads in MiXCR, one entry per CDR3 protein. Of 150,000 to 200,000 distinct CDR3 sequences in the sample, about 12% are singletons; the top ten hold approximately 32%. In germline, CDR1 is SQVTM, CDR2 ANQGSEA. With 6 bases removed from V and 5 bases from J, the gap between germline ends came to 13 bases. There are 13 residues in the CDR3. This sample was also put to use in a study of T cells expressing NK-cell markers. That source notes: Production of TCR beta cDNA relied on 5'RACE template switching with UMIs.

The sequenced sample was CD8+ T cells sorted from PBMCs, obtained roughly 13 days after vaccination. This clonotype was sampled from a man in his fifties who received an inactivated influenza vaccine. The chain links TRBV29-1 to TRBJ2-2; the D is unclear. CDR3 DNA: TGCAGCGTCCCGAACAGCGCTACCGGGGAGCTGTTTTTT. Amino acid sequence: CSVPNSATGELFF.